These T cell receptor beta chains were read from a single sample in a study of OX40 agonist ivuxolimab in advanced cancers. TCRdb keeps only in-frame clones here, not all; method: immunoSEQ multiplex PCR. Here the sample spans tens of thousands of clones, more than 75% being singletons. The source material was CD4+ or CD8+ T cells sorted from blood, sampled in a trial of the OX40 agonist ivuxolimab. The receptors shown here come from an adult with an advanced solid tumor such as melanoma, head and neck, liver or kidney cancer. The CDR3 runs from the conserved cysteine through the conserved F or W. D genes are given only for firm matches. For some rows the clone size is stated as once, few or many, or as a class when expanded; others skip it.

d_gene: TRBD2
v_gene: TRBV5-1
abundance: .
len: 16
j_gene: TRBJ2-4
CDR3aa: CASSLEPGGGKNIQYF
CDR3nt: TGCGCCAGCAGCTTGGAGCCGGGGGGAGGCAAAAACATTCAGTACTTC

d_gene: .
v_gene: TRBV5-6
abundance: .
len: 16
j_gene: TRBJ1-5
CDR3aa: CASSYAGFYSNQPQHF
CDR3nt: TGTGCCAGCAGCTATGCGGGATTTTATAGCAATCAGCCCCAGCATTTT

d_gene: .
v_gene: TRBV27
abundance: .
len: 15
j_gene: TRBJ2-1
CDR3aa: CASSLKQSLFNEQFF
CDR3nt: TGTGCCAGCAGTTTAAAGCAGTCGTTGTTCAATGAGCAGTTCTTC

d_gene: TRBD1
v_gene: TRBV6-6
abundance: .
len: 15
j_gene: TRBJ2-5
CDR3aa: CASRPRTGTIKTQYF
CDR3nt: TGTGCCAGCAGACCCCGGACAGGGACAATAAAGACCCAGTACTTC

d_gene: .
v_gene: TRBV18
abundance: .
len: 14
j_gene: TRBJ2-3
CDR3aa: CASSPGITTDTQYF
CDR3nt: TGTGCCAGCTCACCCGGGATTACCACAGATACGCAGTATTTT

d_gene: .
v_gene: TRBV5-6
abundance: .
len: 14
j_gene: TRBJ1-2
CDR3aa: CASSLSGTPYGYTF
CDR3nt: TGTGCCAGCAGCTTGTCCGGGACTCCGTATGGCTACACCTTC

d_gene: .
v_gene: TRBV27
abundance: .
len: 15
j_gene: TRBJ1-2
CDR3aa: CASSSHGSTTYGYTF
CDR3nt: TGTGCCAGCAGTTCTCACGGGTCCACAACCTATGGCTACACCTTC

d_gene: .
v_gene: TRBV11-3
abundance: .
len: 15
j_gene: TRBJ2-3
CDR3aa: CASSLRSGVTDTQYF
CDR3nt: TGTGCCAGCAGCTTACGGTCAGGGGTGACAGATACGCAGTATTTT

d_gene: .
v_gene: TRBV27
abundance: .
len: 14
j_gene: TRBJ2-7
CDR3aa: CASWKRNSWDEQYF
CDR3nt: TGTGCCAGCTGGAAGAGGAACAGTTGGGACGAGCAGTACTTC

d_gene: .
v_gene: TRBV7-6
abundance: .
len: 13
j_gene: TRBJ1-5
CDR3aa: CASSLEIYQPQHF
CDR3nt: TGTGCCAGCAGCTTAGAGATTTATCAGCCCCAGCATTTT

d_gene: TRBD1
v_gene: TRBV5-1
abundance: .
len: 17
j_gene: TRBJ1-2
CDR3aa: CASSPGTVRALDYGYTF
CDR3nt: TGCGCCAGCAGCCCAGGGACAGTACGGGCCTTGGACTATGGCTACACCTTC

d_gene: .
v_gene: TRBV5-1
abundance: .
len: 14
j_gene: TRBJ1-5
CDR3aa: CASSVGASNQPQHF
CDR3nt: TGCGCCAGCAGTGTTGGGGCGAGCAATCAGCCCCAGCATTTT

d_gene: .
v_gene: TRBV2
abundance: .
len: 11
j_gene: TRBJ2-5
CDR3aa: CAGSTGETQYF
CDR3nt: TGTGCGGGGAGCACCGGGGAGACCCAGTACTTC

d_gene: TRBD1
v_gene: TRBV11-2
abundance: .
len: 15
j_gene: TRBJ1-4
CDR3aa: CASSHRQGTDEKLFF
CDR3nt: TGTGCCAGCAGCCACAGACAGGGGACGGATGAAAAACTGTTTTTT

d_gene: .
v_gene: TRBV20-1
abundance: few
len: 10
j_gene: TRBJ2-1
CDR3aa: CSARENEQFF
CDR3nt: TGCAGTGCCAGGGAGAATGAGCAGTTCTTC

d_gene: .
v_gene: TRBV10-3
abundance: .
len: 13
j_gene: TRBJ2-5
CDR3aa: CAISVTWPGTQYF
CDR3nt: TGTGCCATCAGCGTAACGTGGCCCGGGACCCAGTACTTC

d_gene: TRBD2
v_gene: TRBV7-2
abundance: .
len: 15
j_gene: TRBJ2-5
CDR3aa: CASSFTSGGQETQYF
CDR3nt: TGTGCCAGCAGCTTTACTAGCGGGGGACAAGAGACCCAGTACTTC

d_gene: .
v_gene: TRBV6-5
abundance: few
len: 11
j_gene: TRBJ1-1
CDR3aa: CASSPGTEAFF
CDR3nt: TGTGCCAGCAGCCCAGGCACTGAAGCTTTCTTT

d_gene: TRBD2
v_gene: TRBV29-1
abundance: .
len: 11
j_gene: TRBJ2-1
CDR3aa: CSVELREMQFF
CDR3nt: TGCAGCGTTGAATTGCGGGAGATGCAGTTCTTC

d_gene: .
v_gene: TRBV28
abundance: .
len: 13
j_gene: TRBJ1-2
CDR3aa: CASSSLPVYGYTF
CDR3nt: TGTGCCAGCAGTTCCCTACCGGTCTATGGCTACACCTTC

d_gene: .
v_gene: TRBV11-2
abundance: few
len: 13
j_gene: TRBJ1-1
CDR3aa: CASSLTGNTEAFF
CDR3nt: TGTGCCAGCAGCTTAACCGGGAACACTGAAGCTTTCTTT

d_gene: .
v_gene: TRBV7-2
abundance: .
len: 17
j_gene: TRBJ1-4
CDR3aa: CASSQDWRRDGVEKLFF
CDR3nt: TGTGCCAGCAGCCAAGACTGGAGGCGGGATGGGGTTGAAAAACTGTTTTTT

d_gene: TRBD1
v_gene: TRBV10-2
abundance: .
len: 16
j_gene: TRBJ2-7
CDR3aa: CASRETRTGTPYEQYF
CDR3nt: TGCGCCAGCAGGGAAACTCGGACAGGGACGCCCTACGAGCAGTACTTC

d_gene: .
v_gene: TRBV29-1
abundance: .
len: 14
j_gene: TRBJ1-4
CDR3aa: CSVSGLTTNEKLFF
CDR3nt: TGCAGCGTTTCGGGACTGACAACTAATGAAAAACTGTTTTTT

d_gene: .
v_gene: TRBV28
abundance: medium-sized
len: 15
j_gene: TRBJ2-4
CDR3aa: CASRGGGRQGFIQYF
CDR3nt: TGTGCCAGCAGAGGGGGGGGCCGACAGGGATTCATTCAGTACTTC

d_gene: TRBD2
v_gene: TRBV28
abundance: .
len: 13
j_gene: TRBJ2-7
CDR3aa: CATTSGAPYEQYF
CDR3nt: TGTGCCACGACTAGCGGGGCCCCCTACGAGCAGTACTTC

d_gene: .
v_gene: TRBV11-3
abundance: .
len: 17
j_gene: TRBJ2-3
CDR3aa: CASSFSSRSPEGGTQYF
CDR3nt: TGTGCCAGCAGCTTTTCTTCTCGGTCACCCGAAGGAGGTACGCAGTATTTT

d_gene: .
v_gene: TRBV7-2
abundance: .
len: 16
j_gene: TRBJ2-1
CDR3aa: CASSPVGTNVGDEQFF
CDR3nt: TGTGCCAGCAGCCCCGTCGGGACCAACGTGGGGGATGAGCAGTTCTTC

d_gene: .
v_gene: TRBV15
abundance: .
len: 15
j_gene: TRBJ2-7
CDR3aa: CATSREGDGSYEQYF
CDR3nt: TGTGCCACCAGCAGAGAGGGGGACGGCTCCTACGAGCAGTACTTC

d_gene: .
v_gene: TRBV23-1
abundance: .
len: 18
j_gene: TRBJ1-5
CDR3aa: CASSHPRRQGLGNQPQHF
CDR3nt: TGCGCCAGCAGTCACCCCCGTCGGCAGGGCCTTGGCAATCAGCCCCAGCATTTT

d_gene: .
v_gene: TRBV6-5
abundance: .
len: 15
j_gene: TRBJ1-5
CDR3aa: CASSYALGSNQPQHF
CDR3nt: TGTGCCAGCAGTTACGCCCTGGGGAGCAATCAGCCCCAGCATTTT

d_gene: .
v_gene: TRBV7-9
abundance: .
len: 12
j_gene: TRBJ1-2
CDR3aa: CASTDTRSGYTF
CDR3nt: TGTGCCAGCACCGATACCCGATCTGGCTACACCTTC

d_gene: TRBD2
v_gene: TRBV11-2
abundance: .
len: 18
j_gene: TRBJ2-2
CDR3aa: CASSLYRGAGGDTGELFF
CDR3nt: TGTGCCAGCAGCTTATACAGGGGAGCGGGAGGGGACACCGGGGAGCTGTTTTTT

d_gene: .
v_gene: TRBV10-2
abundance: .
len: 17
j_gene: TRBJ1-5
CDR3aa: CASSESFGGLGNQPQHF
CDR3nt: TGCGCCAGCAGTGAGTCTTTTGGGGGGCTCGGCAATCAGCCCCAGCATTTT

d_gene: .
v_gene: TRBV21-1
abundance: few
len: 14
j_gene: TRBJ2-3
CDR3aa: CASSGLARTDTQYF
CDR3nt: TGTGCCAGCAGCGGGCTAGCGCGCACAGATACGCAGTATTTT

d_gene: TRBD2
v_gene: TRBV6-1
abundance: .
len: 16
j_gene: TRBJ2-3
CDR3aa: CASSENLAGGADTQYF
CDR3nt: TGTGCCAGCAGTGAAAATCTAGCGGGGGGGGCAGATACGCAGTATTTT

d_gene: TRBD1
v_gene: TRBV5-4
abundance: medium-sized
len: 15
j_gene: TRBJ2-7
CDR3aa: CASSPSSDRAREQYF
CDR3nt: TGTGCCAGCAGCCCGTCGTCGGACAGGGCGCGCGAGCAGTACTTC

d_gene: TRBD2
v_gene: TRBV28
abundance: .
len: 15
j_gene: TRBJ2-2
CDR3aa: CASSPPPGGLGELFF
CDR3nt: TGTGCCAGCAGTCCTCCCCCGGGGGGACTCGGGGAGCTGTTTTTT

d_gene: .
v_gene: TRBV6-1
abundance: .
len: 14
j_gene: TRBJ2-5
CDR3aa: CASRNREGGETQYF
CDR3nt: TGTGCCAGCCGAAACAGGGAAGGGGGAGAGACCCAGTACTTC

d_gene: .
v_gene: TRBV19
abundance: .
len: 14
j_gene: TRBJ2-2
CDR3aa: CASSIRIGTGELFF
CDR3nt: TGTGCCAGTAGTATCCGGATCGGAACCGGGGAGCTGTTTTTT

d_gene: TRBD1
v_gene: TRBV28
abundance: .
len: 13
j_gene: TRBJ1-2
CDR3aa: CAIRGSQGGGYTF
CDR3nt: TGTGCCATCCGAGGCAGTCAGGGGGGTGGCTACACCTTC

d_gene: TRBD1
v_gene: TRBV5-1
abundance: .
len: 14
j_gene: TRBJ1-6
CDR3aa: CASRTGTENSPLHF
CDR3nt: TGCGCCAGCCGGACCGGGACAGAGAATTCACCCCTCCACTTT

d_gene: .
v_gene: TRBV9
abundance: .
len: 16
j_gene: TRBJ2-1
CDR3aa: CASSPQLADSYNEQFF
CDR3nt: TGTGCCAGCAGCCCCCAGTTAGCGGACTCCTACAATGAGCAGTTCTTC

d_gene: TRBD1
v_gene: TRBV9
abundance: few
len: 14
j_gene: TRBJ1-1
CDR3aa: CASSRDRGNTEAFF
CDR3nt: TGTGCCAGCAGCAGAGACAGGGGTAACACTGAAGCTTTCTTT

d_gene: .
v_gene: TRBV2
abundance: medium-sized
len: 16
j_gene: TRBJ1-6
CDR3aa: CASSDGTATYNSPLHF
CDR3nt: TGTGCCAGCAGTGACGGGACGGCCACTTATAATTCACCCCTCCACTTT

d_gene: .
v_gene: TRBV10-1
abundance: .
len: 14
j_gene: TRBJ1-6
CDR3aa: CASSESGRGTPLHF
CDR3nt: TGCGCCAGCAGTGAGTCGGGCAGGGGTACACCCCTCCACTTT

d_gene: TRBD2
v_gene: TRBV5-4
abundance: .
len: 18
j_gene: TRBJ2-3
CDR3aa: CASSPRGTSGRVTDTQYF
CDR3nt: TGTGCCAGCAGCCCGAGGGGGACTAGCGGGAGGGTGACAGATACGCAGTATTTT

d_gene: TRBD2
v_gene: TRBV18
abundance: .
len: 17
j_gene: TRBJ2-3
CDR3aa: CASSPSRLAGVSDTQYF
CDR3nt: TGTGCCAGCTCACCTAGCCGACTAGCGGGGGTGTCAGATACGCAGTATTTT

d_gene: .
v_gene: TRBV14
abundance: few
len: 13
j_gene: TRBJ1-2
CDR3aa: CASSQGNSFGYTF
CDR3nt: TGTGCCAGCAGCCAAGGGAACAGCTTCGGCTACACCTTC

d_gene: .
v_gene: TRBV7-9
abundance: .
len: 14
j_gene: TRBJ1-1
CDR3aa: CASSPGAGHTPAFF
CDR3nt: TGTGCCAGCAGCCCGGGGGCAGGACATACTCCAGCTTTCTTT

d_gene: .
v_gene: TRBV19
abundance: .
len: 15
j_gene: TRBJ1-5
CDR3aa: CASSRTVSPDQPQHF
CDR3nt: TGTGCCAGTAGTAGGACAGTCTCCCCCGACCAGCCCCAGCATTTT

d_gene: .
v_gene: TRBV2
abundance: .
len: 13
j_gene: TRBJ2-1
CDR3aa: CASSELQYNEQFF
CDR3nt: TGTGCCAGCAGTGAATTACAGTATAATGAGCAGTTCTTC

d_gene: TRBD1
v_gene: TRBV5-4
abundance: .
len: 15
j_gene: TRBJ1-2
CDR3aa: CASSFGQGADYGYTF
CDR3nt: TGTGCCAGCAGCTTTGGACAGGGGGCGGACTATGGCTACACCTTC

d_gene: .
v_gene: TRBV7-2
abundance: .
len: 15
j_gene: TRBJ2-7
CDR3aa: CASSSYLGSSYEQYF
CDR3nt: TGTGCCAGCAGCTCGTATCTAGGGAGCTCCTACGAGCAGTACTTC

d_gene: .
v_gene: TRBV6-1
abundance: .
len: 13
j_gene: TRBJ1-5
CDR3aa: CASSEVGTIPQHF
CDR3nt: TGTGCCAGCAGTGAAGTCGGGACAATCCCCCAGCATTTT

d_gene: TRBD2
v_gene: TRBV5-6
abundance: .
len: 17
j_gene: TRBJ2-3
CDR3aa: CASSPARSSGSTDTQYF
CDR3nt: TGTGCCAGCAGCCCGGCCCGGTCTAGCGGGTCCACAGATACGCAGTATTTT

d_gene: .
v_gene: TRBV5-1
abundance: .
len: 15
j_gene: TRBJ2-3
CDR3aa: CASTISPSRGDTQYF
CDR3nt: TGCGCCAGCACCATTTCACCTAGCAGGGGAGATACGCAGTATTTT

d_gene: .
v_gene: TRBV7-2
abundance: .
len: 13
j_gene: TRBJ2-7
CDR3aa: CASSSFRLYEQYF
CDR3nt: TGTGCCAGCAGCTCATTCAGGCTCTACGAGCAGTACTTC

d_gene: .
v_gene: TRBV2
abundance: .
len: 13
j_gene: TRBJ1-2
CDR3aa: CASSREGNYGYTF
CDR3nt: TGTGCCAGCAGTAGAGAGGGTAACTATGGCTACACCTTC